This entry lists 10 T cell receptor beta chains sequenced from one sample in a study of OX40 agonist ivuxolimab in advanced cancers. Clones were read by immunoSEQ multiplex PCR, and TCRdb kept only the in-frame ones, dropping some. The sample lists 50,000 to 75,000 clones, just over 90% seen once, with roughly a sixth in the top ten. The material sequenced was CD4+ or CD8+ T cells sorted from blood, taken in a trial of the OX40 agonist ivuxolimab. The source is an adult with an advanced solid tumor such as melanoma, head and neck, liver or kidney cancer.

The chain carries TRBV11-2 and TRBJ2-3; 16 bases line up with TRBD2. This CDR3 contains 15 residues. The germline V gene encodes CDR1 SGHAT and CDR2 FQNNGV. V was pared by 6 bases and J by 5 bases, with 2 bases of the junction left unmatched. This CDR3 is CASRGLAGGRDTQYF. In nucleotides, the CDR3 is TGTGCCAGCAGGGGACTAGCGGGGGGGAGAGATACGCAGTATTTT.

This clone was counted a single time. The V gene is TRBV5-1, the J gene TRBJ1-2; 9 bases line up with TRBD1. The CDR3 runs to 11 residues. Germline V CDR1 and CDR2: SGHRS, YFSETQ. With 7 bases clipped from V and 6 bases from J, the junction kept 1 base outside the gene matches. Here the CDR3 DNA reads TGCGCCAGCGGGACAGGGAATGGCTACACCTTC. Translated: CASGTGNGYTF.

V gene TRBV4-1 combines with J gene TRBJ1-1; 10 bases match TRBD1. The CDR3 has 16 amino acids. Germline assignment: CDR1 MGHRA and CDR2 YSYEKL. V lost 4 bases, J lost 1 base, and 6 bases stayed unmatched. The CDR3 loop reads CASSLGTGEANTEAFF. The CDR3 DNA follows: TGCGCCAGCAGCCTTGGGACAGGGGAAGCGAACACTGAAGCTTTCTTT.

The J gene is TRBJ2-1, the V gene TRBV5-8; 8 bases are shared with TRBD1. This CDR3 is 16 amino acids long. CDR1 is SGHTS, CDR2 YDEGEE, per germline. Trimming at V came to 4 bases and at J to 0 bases, leaving 6 bases not matched to a gene. The CDR3 nucleotides read TGTGCCAGCAGCACGACAGGGGTAGGCTCCTACAATGAGCAGTTCTTC. The encoded protein is CASSTTGVGSYNEQFF. Filled out from reference TRBV5-8 and TRBJ2-1, the complete variable domain reads EAGVTQSPTHLIKTRGQQATLRCSPISGHTSVYWYQQALGLGLQFLLWYDEGEERNRGNFPPRFSGRQFPNYSSELNVNALELEDSALYLCASSTTGVGSYNEQFFGPGTRLTVL.

This clone came up a few times. The chain recombines TRBV4-1 with TRBJ1-2; D is ambiguous. The CDR3 runs to 15 residues. The germline V gene has CDR1 MGHRA and CDR2 YSYEKL. V was cut by 0 bases and J by 0 bases, with 8 bases left in between. The CDR3, as DNA: TGCGCCAGCAGCCAAGATCGGCTAGCTAACTATGGCTACACCTTC. This translates into CASSQDRLANYGYTF.

The chain has TRBV5-1 and TRBJ2-2, with 11 bases aligning to TRBD1. Trimming cost V 3 bases and J 5 bases; bases outside gene matches: 6. The CDR3 covers 16 residues. Germline assignment: CDR1 SGHRS and CDR2 YFSETQ. CDR3: CASSWGTGGSTGELFF. CDR3 coding DNA: TGCGCCAGCAGCTGGGGGACAGGGGGATCAACCGGGGAGCTGTTTTTT.

The chain employs TRBV10-3 and TRBJ2-7, with 12 bases aligning to TRBD2. This CDR3 is built from 18 residues. CDR1 and CDR2 (germline): ENHRY, SYGVKD. The trim removed 5 bases at V and 3 bases at J, leaving 14 bases unmatched. CDR3 amino acids: CAISPSSGGAPFNYEQYF. DNA for the CDR3: TGTGCCATCAGTCCTTCTAGCGGGGGGGCCCCCTTCAACTACGAGCAGTACTTC.

This chain links TRBV6-1 with TRBJ2-7; D uncertain. Germline V gene sequence: CDR1 MNHNS, CDR2 SASEGT. Trimming shortened V by 6 bases and J by 6 bases, and 9 bases separated the two germline ends. The CDR3 is 11 amino acids. The CDR3 region is CASRWGIEQYF. CDR3 coding DNA: TGTGCCAGCAGATGGGGTATCGAGCAGTACTTC.

V usage is TRBV7-9 and J usage is TRBJ1-5; the D is unclear. The CDR3 covers 14 residues. V lost 5 bases, J lost 8 bases, and 16 bases lay in between. CDR1 is SEHNR and CDR2 is FQNEAQ in the germline V gene (reference sequence). CDR3 region: CASSQVEGSEPQHF. DNA of the CDR3: TGTGCCAGCAGCCAAGTTGAGGGTTCGGAGCCCCAGCATTTT. The variable domain in full, completed from reference TRBV7-9 and TRBJ1-5, reads DTGVSQNPRHKITKRGQNVTFRCDPISEHNRLYWYRQTLGQGPEFLTYFQNEAQLEKSRLLSDRFSAERPKGSFSTLEIQRTEQGDSAMYLCASSQVEGSEPQHFGDGTRLSIL.

The chain recombines TRBV29-1 with TRBJ1-2; D is unclear. The CDR3 has 13 residues. V gave up 4 bases and J gave up 4 bases, with 13 bases separating them. Germline V gene data show CDR1 as SQVTM and CDR2 as ANQGSEA. The CDR3 spells CSVAEKPLYGYTF. CDR3 DNA sequence: TGCAGCGTTGCTGAGAAACCCCTCTATGGCTACACCTTC. Filled out from reference TRBV29-1 and TRBJ1-2, the complete variable domain reads SAVISQKPSRDICQRGTSLTIQCQVDSQVTMMFWYRQQPGQSLTLIATANQGSEATYESGFVIDKFPISRPNLTFSTLTVSNMSPEDSSIYLCSVAEKPLYGYTFGSGTRLTVV.